This T cell receptor beta chain emerged from a study of T cells in Graves' hyperthyroidism and ophthalmopathy. Overall study findings and caveats: By a 13 V-J model, ophthalmopathy was set apart from stable hyperthyroidism. The model identified upcoming ophthalmopathy a median about 6.5 months ahead of onset. Also found in blood were most expanded thyroid clonotypes above 0.001.

The V and J ends lost 11 bases and 8 bases, in that order; junction bases with no gene match: 16. Germline V gene data show CDR1 as SNHLY and CDR2 as FYNNEI. The CDR3 spans 14 residues. This clonotype occurred many times. What it recognizes is unknown. RNA transcripts served as the template for amplifying TCR beta CDR3 regions. HTBI primers were employed in a first-round RT-PCR of the TCR CDR3. MiXCR, applied by TCRdb to the multiplex PCR reads, yields one record per CDR3 protein. The data show 400,000 to 450,000 distinct CDR3 sequences, roughly 14% seen once. The sequencing sample was made of blood. The receptor's source is a man aged 18 to 30 with Graves' ophthalmopathy. The gene calls are TRBV2 and TRBJ1-2; 8 bases line up with TRBD1. CDR3 loop: CAGGRDRNDQGYTF. CDR3 bases: TGTGCCGGGGGGAGGGACAGGAACGATCAGGGCTACACCTTC.